This paragraph covers one TCR beta chain sequence. These data belong to a study of blood T cell repertoires in COVID-19. Background on the study: COVID-19 samples from acute and convalescent phases originated in the United States, Italy and Spain. PBMCs, B-cell-depleted T cells, or T cells were the source of the cDNA or gDNA that made up the material.

Original handling: Amplification of reference gene primers provided the estimated nucleated cell counts. TCRdb's table, derived via immunoSEQ multiplex PCR, lists solely in-frame clones and lacks some. V and J calls and clone size are those listed in that table; D and trimming were worked out from the DNA. Of some 220,000 clones listed, around 85% are singletons. Followed longitudinally, the Seattle patients had been enrolled during active infection. The CDR3 loop spans 16 amino acids. Germline V gene data show CDR1 as SGHNT and CDR2 as YYREEE (reference sequence). Trimming removed 2 bases from V and 1 base from J; junction bases left unmatched: 3.

Sequenced: peripheral blood. The chain recombines TRBV5-4 with TRBJ2-6, with TRBD1 matching 7 bases. The TCR comes from a man aged 45-65 years with COVID-19, enrolled during active disease. For the CDR3, the DNA is TGTGCCAGCAGCTTAATGACAGGGTCTGGGGCCAACGTCCTGACTTTC. Its translation is CASSLMTGSGANVLTF.